The T cell receptor beta chain under discussion was sequenced for a study of OX40 agonist ivuxolimab in advanced cancers. Comments on this clone: What it recognizes is unknown.

General study points: Researchers did not establish what antigens the expanded peripheral T cells target.

V was clipped by 7 bases and J by 8 bases, with 14 bases between them. CDR3 size: 12 residues. Per germline, CDR1 MDHEN and CDR2 SYDVKM. This table comes from immunoSEQ multiplex PCR, and its TCRdb copy is limited to in-frame clones, with some not included. The table has around 95,000 clones, approximately 91% seen once. Patients with a history of autoimmune disease or on systemic immunosuppression were excluded. The source is an adult with an advanced solid tumor such as melanoma, head and neck, liver or kidney cancer. The sequences come from CD4+ or CD8+ T cells sorted from blood, collected in a trial of the OX40 agonist ivuxolimab. The chain uses TRBV28 and TRBJ1-1; D possibly corresponds to TRBD1 (6 bases). The CDR3 region is CASKLGGTEAFF. Written as DNA, the CDR3 is TGTGCCAGCAAATTAGGGGGAACCGAAGCTTTCTTT.